This T cell receptor (beta chain) comes out of a study of cytomegalovirus exposure and HLA in healthy donors. Study-wide points: The study listed 164 cytomegalovirus-associated TCR beta chains.

Libraries were prepared by immunoSEQ multiplex PCR; TCRdb keeps only in-frame clonotypes and omits some of them. The sample lists roughly 300,000 clones; about nine tenths were seen once. With respect to this clone: The antigen is not known.

Trimming removed 0 bases from V and 2 bases from J; junction bases left unmatched: 1. This CDR3 spans 15 amino acids. Germline CDR1 reads LGHNA; CDR2 reads YNFKEQ. The sample taken for sequencing was PBMCs. The source of this sequence is a woman aged 18-35 years in good health and CMV-seronegative. This chain joins TRBV4-2 and TRBJ1-5; TRBD1 aligns across 7 bases. CDR3 DNA: TGTGCCAGCAGCCAAGAAGGGGGCGGCAATCAGCCCCAGCATTTT. Translating gives CASSQEGGGNQPQHF.